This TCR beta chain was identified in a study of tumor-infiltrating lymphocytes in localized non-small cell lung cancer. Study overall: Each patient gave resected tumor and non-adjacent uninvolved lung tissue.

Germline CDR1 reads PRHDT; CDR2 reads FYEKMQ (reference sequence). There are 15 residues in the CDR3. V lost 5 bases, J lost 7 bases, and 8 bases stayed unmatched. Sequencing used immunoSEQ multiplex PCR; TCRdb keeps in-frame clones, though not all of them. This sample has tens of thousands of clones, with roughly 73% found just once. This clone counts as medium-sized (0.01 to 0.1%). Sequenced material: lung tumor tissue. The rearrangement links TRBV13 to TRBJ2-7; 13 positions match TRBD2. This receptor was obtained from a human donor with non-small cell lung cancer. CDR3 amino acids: CASSRRLAGGPEQYF. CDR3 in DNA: TGTGCCAGCAGCCGTAGACTAGCGGGGGGCCCTGAGCAGTACTTC.